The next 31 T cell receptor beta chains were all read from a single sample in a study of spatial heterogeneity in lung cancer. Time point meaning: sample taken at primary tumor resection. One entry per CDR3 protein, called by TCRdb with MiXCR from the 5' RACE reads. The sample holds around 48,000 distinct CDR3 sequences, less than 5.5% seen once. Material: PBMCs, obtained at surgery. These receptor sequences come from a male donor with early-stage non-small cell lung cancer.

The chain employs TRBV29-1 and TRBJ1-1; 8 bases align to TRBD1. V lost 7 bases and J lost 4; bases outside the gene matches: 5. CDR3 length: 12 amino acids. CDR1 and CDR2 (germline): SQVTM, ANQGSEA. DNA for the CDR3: TGCAGCGCCGGACAGGGAGGCACTGAAGCTTTCTTT. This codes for CSAGQGGTEAFF.

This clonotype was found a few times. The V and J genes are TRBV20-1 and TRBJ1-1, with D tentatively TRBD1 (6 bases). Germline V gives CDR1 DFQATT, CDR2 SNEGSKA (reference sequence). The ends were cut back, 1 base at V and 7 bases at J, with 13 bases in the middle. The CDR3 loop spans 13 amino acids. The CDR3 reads CSARGYRDIEAFF. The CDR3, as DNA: TGCAGTGCTAGAGGCTACAGGGATATTGAAGCTTTCTTT.

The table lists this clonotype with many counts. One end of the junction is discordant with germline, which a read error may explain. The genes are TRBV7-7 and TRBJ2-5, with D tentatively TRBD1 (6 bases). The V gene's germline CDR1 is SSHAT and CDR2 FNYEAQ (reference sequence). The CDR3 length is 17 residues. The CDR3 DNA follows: TGTGCTAGCAGCTTAGGAACACCTGTTGGGGGCGCGGAGACCCAGTACTTC. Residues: CASSLGTPVGGAETQYF.

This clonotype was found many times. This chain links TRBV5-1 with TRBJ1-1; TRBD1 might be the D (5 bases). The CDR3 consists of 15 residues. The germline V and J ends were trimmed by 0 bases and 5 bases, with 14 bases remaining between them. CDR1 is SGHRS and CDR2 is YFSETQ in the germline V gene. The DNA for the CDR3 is TGCGCCAGCAGCTTGGTCGGGGCGCATGAAACTGAAGCTTTCTTT. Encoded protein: CASSLVGAHETEAFF.

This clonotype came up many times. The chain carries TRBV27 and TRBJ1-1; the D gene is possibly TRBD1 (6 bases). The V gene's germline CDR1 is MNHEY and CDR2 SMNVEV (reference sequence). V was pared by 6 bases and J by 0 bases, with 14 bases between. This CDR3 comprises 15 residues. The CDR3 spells CASSPPAGVNTEAFF. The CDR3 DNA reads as TGTGCCAGCAGCCCCCCCGCAGGGGTGAACACTGAAGCTTTCTTT.

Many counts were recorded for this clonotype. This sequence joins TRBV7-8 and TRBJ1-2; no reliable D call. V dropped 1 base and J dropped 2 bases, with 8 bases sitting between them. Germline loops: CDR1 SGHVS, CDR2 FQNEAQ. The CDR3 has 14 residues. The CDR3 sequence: CASSLGRFNYGYTF. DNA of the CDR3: TGTGCCAGCAGCTTAGGCAGGTTCAACTATGGCTACACCTTC.

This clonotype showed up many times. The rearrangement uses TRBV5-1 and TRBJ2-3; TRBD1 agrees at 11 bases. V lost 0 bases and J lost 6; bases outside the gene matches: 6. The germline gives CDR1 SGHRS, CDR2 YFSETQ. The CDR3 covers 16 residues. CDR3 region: CASSLAGQGASDTQYF. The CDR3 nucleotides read TGCGCCAGCAGCTTGGCAGGACAGGGGGCGTCGGATACGCAGTATTTT.

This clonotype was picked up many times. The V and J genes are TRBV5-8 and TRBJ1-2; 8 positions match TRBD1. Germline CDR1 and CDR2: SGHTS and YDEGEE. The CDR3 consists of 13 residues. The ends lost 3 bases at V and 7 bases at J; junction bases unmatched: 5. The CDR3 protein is CASSSLDRAGYTF. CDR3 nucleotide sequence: TGTGCCAGCAGCTCCCTGGACAGGGCTGGCTACACCTTC.

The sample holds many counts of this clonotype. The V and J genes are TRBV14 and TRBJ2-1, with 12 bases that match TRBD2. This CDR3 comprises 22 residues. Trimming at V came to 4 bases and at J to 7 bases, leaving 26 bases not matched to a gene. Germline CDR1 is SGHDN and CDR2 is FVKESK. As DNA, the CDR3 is TGTGCCAGCAGCCCGGACAGGGGAGTCAGGACTAGCGGGATACTATTGGGAAATGAGCAGTTCTTC. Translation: CASSPDRGVRTSGILLGNEQFF.

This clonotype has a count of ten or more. The CDR3 region has the DNA TGTGCCAGCGGCCCCTCCCACGATTCCAATGAGCAGTTCTTC. Its protein product is CASGPSHDSNEQFF. V gene TRBV6-2 or TRBV6-3 combines with J gene TRBJ2-1; D call uncertain. CDR3 length: 14 residues. Germline-derived CDR1 and CDR2 are MNHEY and SVGEGT. V lost 8 bases and J lost 6, with 17 bases in between.

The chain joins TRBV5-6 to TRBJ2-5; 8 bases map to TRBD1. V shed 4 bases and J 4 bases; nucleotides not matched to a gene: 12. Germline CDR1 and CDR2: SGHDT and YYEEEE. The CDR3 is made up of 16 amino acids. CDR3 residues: CASSRLGQGTRETQYF. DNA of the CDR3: TGTGCCAGCAGCCGCCTTGGACAGGGTACTCGAGAGACCCAGTACTTC.

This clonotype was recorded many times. Here the CDR3 DNA reads TGTGCCAGCAGCCCTTTTGGTGCGGGATTCACAGATACGCAGTATTTT. Translated, it gives CASSPFGAGFTDTQYF. The chain is built from TRBV6-2 or TRBV6-3 and TRBJ2-3; possible D gene TRBD2, 6 bases. Germline CDR1 MNHEY, CDR2 SVGEGT. The CDR3 runs to 16 residues. V was cut by 6 bases and J by 2 bases, with 18 bases left in between.

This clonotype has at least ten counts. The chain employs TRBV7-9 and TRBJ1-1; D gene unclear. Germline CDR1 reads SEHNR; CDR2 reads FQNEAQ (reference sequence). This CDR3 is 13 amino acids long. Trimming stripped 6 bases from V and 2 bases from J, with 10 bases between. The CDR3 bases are TGTGCCAGCAGTTTGACTGTTAACACTGAAGCTTTCTTT. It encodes CASSLTVNTEAFF.

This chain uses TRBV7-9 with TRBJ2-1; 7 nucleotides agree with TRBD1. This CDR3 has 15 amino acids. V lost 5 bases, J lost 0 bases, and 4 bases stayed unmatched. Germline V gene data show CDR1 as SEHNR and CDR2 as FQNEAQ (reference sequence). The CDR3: CASSGDSGSYNEQFF. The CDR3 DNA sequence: TGTGCCAGCAGCGGGGACAGCGGCTCCTACAATGAGCAGTTCTTC.

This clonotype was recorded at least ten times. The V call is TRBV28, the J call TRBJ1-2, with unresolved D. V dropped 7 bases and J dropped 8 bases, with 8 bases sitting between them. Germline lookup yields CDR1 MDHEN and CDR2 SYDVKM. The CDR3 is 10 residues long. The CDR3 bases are TGTGCCAGCATGAGCGGAGGCTACACCTTC. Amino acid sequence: CASMSGGYTF.

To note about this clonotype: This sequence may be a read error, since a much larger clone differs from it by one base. CDR3 DNA sequence: TGTGCCAGCTCAGCCGGAGGCAATAATTCACCCCTCCACTTT. This sequence encodes CASSAGGNNSPLHF. The J gene is TRBJ1-6, the V gene TRBV18; the D is unclear. The V end lost 5 bases, the J end lost 5 bases, and 10 bases lay between the germline ends. The CDR3 sequence is 14 residues long. The germline gives CDR1 KGHSH, CDR2 LQKENI.

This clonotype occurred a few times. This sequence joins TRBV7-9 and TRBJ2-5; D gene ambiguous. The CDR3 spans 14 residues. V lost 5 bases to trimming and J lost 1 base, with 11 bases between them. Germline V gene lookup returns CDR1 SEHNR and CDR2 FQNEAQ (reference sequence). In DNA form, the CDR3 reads TGTGCCAGCAGCCTTGACGGAACCCAAGAGACCCAGTACTTC. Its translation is CASSLDGTQETQYF.

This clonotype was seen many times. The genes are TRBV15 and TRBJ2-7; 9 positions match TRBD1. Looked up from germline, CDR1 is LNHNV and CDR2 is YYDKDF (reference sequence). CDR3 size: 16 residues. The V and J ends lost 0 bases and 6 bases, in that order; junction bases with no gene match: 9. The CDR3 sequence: CATSRDLPGQGSEQYF. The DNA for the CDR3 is TGTGCCACCAGCAGAGACCTTCCGGGACAGGGTAGCGAGCAGTACTTC. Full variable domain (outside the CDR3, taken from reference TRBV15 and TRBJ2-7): DAMVIQNPRYQVTQFGKPVTLSCSQTLNHNVMYWYQQKSSQAPKLLFHYYDKDFNNEADTPDNFQSRRPNTSFCFLDIRSPGLGDTAMYLCATSRDLPGQGSEQYFGPGTRLTVT.

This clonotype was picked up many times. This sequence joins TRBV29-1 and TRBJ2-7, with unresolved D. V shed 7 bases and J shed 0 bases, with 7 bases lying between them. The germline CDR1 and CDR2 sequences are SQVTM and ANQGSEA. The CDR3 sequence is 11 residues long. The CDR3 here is CSGRTSYEQYF. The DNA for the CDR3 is TGCAGCGGACGGACCTCCTACGAGCAGTACTTC.

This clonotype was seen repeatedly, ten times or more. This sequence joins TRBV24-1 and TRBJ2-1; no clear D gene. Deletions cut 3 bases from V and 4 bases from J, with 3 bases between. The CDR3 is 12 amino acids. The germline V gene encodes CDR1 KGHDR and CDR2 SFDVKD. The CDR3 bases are TGTGCCACCAGTGATCCTTACAATGAGCAGTTCTTC. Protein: CATSDPYNEQFF.

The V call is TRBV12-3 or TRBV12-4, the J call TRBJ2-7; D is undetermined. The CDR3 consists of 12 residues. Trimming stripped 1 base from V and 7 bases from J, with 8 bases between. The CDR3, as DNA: TGTGCCAGCAGTTTAGGCTTCCGGGAGCAGTACTTC. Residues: CASSLGFREQYF.

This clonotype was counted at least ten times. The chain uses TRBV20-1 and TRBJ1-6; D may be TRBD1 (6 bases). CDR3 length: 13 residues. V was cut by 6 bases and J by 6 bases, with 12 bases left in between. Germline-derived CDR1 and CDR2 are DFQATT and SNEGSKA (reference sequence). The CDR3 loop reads CSASDSRNSPLHF. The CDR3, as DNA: TGCAGTGCATCGGACAGCCGTAATTCACCCCTCCACTTT.

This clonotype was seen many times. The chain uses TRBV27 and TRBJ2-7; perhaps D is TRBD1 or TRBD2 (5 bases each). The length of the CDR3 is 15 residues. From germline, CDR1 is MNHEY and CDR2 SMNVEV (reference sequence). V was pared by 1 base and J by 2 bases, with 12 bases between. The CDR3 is CASSLLGTNPYEQYF. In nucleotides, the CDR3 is TGTGCCAGCAGTTTATTGGGGACCAACCCCTACGAGCAGTACTTC.

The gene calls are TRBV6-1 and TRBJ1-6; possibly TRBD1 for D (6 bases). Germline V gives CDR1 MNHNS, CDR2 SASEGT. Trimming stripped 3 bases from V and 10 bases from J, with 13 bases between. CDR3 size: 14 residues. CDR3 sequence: CASSDTGKRSPLHF. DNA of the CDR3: TGTGCCAGCAGTGATACAGGGAAGAGATCACCCCTCCACTTT.

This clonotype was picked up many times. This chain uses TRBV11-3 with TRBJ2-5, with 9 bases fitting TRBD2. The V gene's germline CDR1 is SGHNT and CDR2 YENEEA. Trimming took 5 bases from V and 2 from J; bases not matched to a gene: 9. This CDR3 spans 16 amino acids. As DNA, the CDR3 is TGTGCCAGCAGCCCCGGGACTAGCTGGGGACAAGAGACCCAGTACTTC. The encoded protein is CASSPGTSWGQETQYF.

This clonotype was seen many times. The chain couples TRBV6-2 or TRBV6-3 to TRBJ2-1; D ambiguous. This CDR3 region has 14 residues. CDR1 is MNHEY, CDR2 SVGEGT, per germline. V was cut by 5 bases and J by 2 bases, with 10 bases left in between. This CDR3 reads CASSERLPYNEQFF. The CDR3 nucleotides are TGTGCCAGCAGTGAAAGACTCCCCTACAATGAGCAGTTCTTC.

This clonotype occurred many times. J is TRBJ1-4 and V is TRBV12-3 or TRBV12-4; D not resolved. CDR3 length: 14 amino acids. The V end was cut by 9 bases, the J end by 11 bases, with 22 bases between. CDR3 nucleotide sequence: TGTGCCAGTGGTTTGGGAGTAGGCCGAGGGAAACTGTTTTTT. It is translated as CASGLGVGRGKLFF.

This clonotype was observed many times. The CDR3 loop reads CSAGLAGFNEQFF. The CDR3 DNA follows: TGCAGTGCTGGACTAGCGGGGTTCAATGAGCAGTTCTTC. This rearrangement joins TRBV20-1 to TRBJ2-1; TRBD2 matches 12 bases. Germline V gene data show CDR1 as DFQATT and CDR2 as SNEGSKA (reference sequence). V gave up 5 bases and J gave up 6 bases; unmatched junction bases: 2. The CDR3 is made up of 13 amino acids.

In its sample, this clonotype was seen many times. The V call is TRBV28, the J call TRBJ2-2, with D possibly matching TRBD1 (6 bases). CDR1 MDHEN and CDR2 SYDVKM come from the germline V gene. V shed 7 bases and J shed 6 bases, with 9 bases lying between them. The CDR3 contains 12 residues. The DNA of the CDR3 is TGTGCCAGCACTAGACAGGCCGGGGAGCTGTTTTTT. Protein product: CASTRQAGELFF.

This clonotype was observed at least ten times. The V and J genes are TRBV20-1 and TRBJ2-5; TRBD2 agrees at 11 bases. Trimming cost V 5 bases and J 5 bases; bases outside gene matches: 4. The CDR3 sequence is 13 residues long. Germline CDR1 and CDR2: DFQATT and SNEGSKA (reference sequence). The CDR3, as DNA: TGCAGTGCTCCGGCTAGCGGGAGGGAGACCCAGTACTTC. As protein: CSAPASGRETQYF.

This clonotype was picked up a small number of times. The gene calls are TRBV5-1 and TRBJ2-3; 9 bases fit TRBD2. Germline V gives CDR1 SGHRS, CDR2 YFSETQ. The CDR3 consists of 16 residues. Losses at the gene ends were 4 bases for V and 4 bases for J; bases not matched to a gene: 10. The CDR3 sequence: CASSTSSGTGADTQYF. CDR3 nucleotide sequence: TGCGCCAGCAGCACCTCTAGCGGGACGGGGGCAGATACGCAGTATTTT.